This TCR beta chain was recorded in a study of cytomegalovirus exposure and HLA in healthy donors. Study-wide background: The approximately 120 validation repertoires, a later analysis reported, used the same platform as the 600 to 700 first-cohort repertoires.

The CDR3 contains 14 residues. The V segment lost 3 bases and the J segment 10 bases; nucleotides outside the gene matches: 4. Looked up from germline, CDR1 is SGHVS and CDR2 is FNYEAQ. Some clones are missing from TCRdb's copy, which holds only in-frame ones; the method was immunoSEQ multiplex PCR. The sample includes around 230,000 clones, approximately 86% of them seen just once. Material: PBMCs. This clonotype originated in a woman aged 30 to 39 in good health and CMV-seropositive. The chain employs TRBV7-6 and TRBJ1-4; TRBD1 matches 11 bases. CDR3 in DNA: TGTGCCAGCAGCTTGGACAGGGGGCAGCGAAAACTGTTTTTT. As protein: CASSLDRGQRKLFF.